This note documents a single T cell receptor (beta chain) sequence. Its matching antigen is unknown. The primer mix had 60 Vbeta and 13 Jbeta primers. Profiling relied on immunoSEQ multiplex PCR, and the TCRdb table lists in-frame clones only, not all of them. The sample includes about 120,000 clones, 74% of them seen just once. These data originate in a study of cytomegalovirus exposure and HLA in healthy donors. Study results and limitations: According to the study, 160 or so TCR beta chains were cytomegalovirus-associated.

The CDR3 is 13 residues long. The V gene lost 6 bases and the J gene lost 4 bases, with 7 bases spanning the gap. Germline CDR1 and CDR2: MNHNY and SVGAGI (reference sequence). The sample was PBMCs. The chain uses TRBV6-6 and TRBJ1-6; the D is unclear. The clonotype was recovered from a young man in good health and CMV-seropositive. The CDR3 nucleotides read TGTGCCAGCAGGGGCTCGTATAATTCACCCCTCCACTTT. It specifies CASRGSYNSPLHF.